The present TCR beta chain was sequenced within a study of Graves' ophthalmopathy and Graves' hyperthyroidism. Study at large: At initial diagnosis, peripheral blood was obtained, and this preceded any treatment. Findings and limits, study-wide: Predictions made by the model for ophthalmopathy progression reached roughly 71% sensitivity and around 72% specificity.

TCR beta CDR3 amplification used RNA transcripts. HTBI primers were used in a first-round RT-PCR, which preceded a second-round multiplex PCR. TCRdb re-derived calls from the multiplex PCR reads in MiXCR, one entry per CDR3 protein. Found here are under 400,000 distinct CDR3 sequences, roughly 15% of them singletons; the top ten hold 9% to 15%. This clonotype was observed many times. Its target is not known. Germline V gene data show CDR1 as MNHEY and CDR2 as SVGAGI. This CDR3 is 16 amino acids long. Deletions cut 5 bases from V and 0 bases from J, with 17 bases between. The clonotype comes from an adult man with Graves' ophthalmopathy. This sequence joins TRBV6-5 and TRBJ2-7, with TRBD1 as a possible D gene (9 bases). Source material: peripheral blood. The CDR3 DNA reads TGTGCCAGCAGTACCGGGACAGGGACTAGCTCCTACGAGCAGTACTTC. Translated: CASSTGTGTSSYEQYF.